Listed here are 25 T cell receptor beta chains from one sample, sequenced in a study of shared clonotypes between healthy human individuals. The repertoire was sequenced with immunoSEQ multiplex PCR; TCRdb's copy has only in-frame clones and lacks some. The data show 550,000 to 700,000 clones, roughly 73% seen once. The sample consisted of memory CD4+ T cells sorted from blood. Sample subset: CD45RA-negative fraction. These receptors were taken from a woman younger than 45 in good health.

This clone was counted only a few times. The V gene is TRBV28, the J gene TRBJ1-5; 10 positions agree with TRBD1. CDR1 MDHEN and CDR2 SYDVKM come from the germline V gene. The length of the CDR3 is 15 residues. Trimming cost V 5 bases and J 6 bases; bases outside gene matches: 7. CDR3 sequence reads: CASSLHDRGPQPQHF. CDR3 DNA sequence: TGTGCCAGCAGTCTTCACGACAGGGGGCCTCAGCCCCAGCATTTT.

The gene calls are TRBV2 and TRBJ2-7; 7 positions agree with TRBD1. The CDR3 length is 15 residues. Germline assignment: CDR1 SNHLY and CDR2 FYNNEI. V trimming: 5 bases; J trimming: 4 bases; junction bases outside the gene matches: 11. The CDR3: CASSPPGQPSYEQYF. The DNA for the CDR3 is TGTGCCAGCAGTCCGCCGGGACAGCCGTCATACGAGCAGTACTTC. Filled out from reference TRBV2 and TRBJ2-7, the complete variable domain reads EPEVTQTPSHQVTQMGQEVILRCVPISNHLYFYWYRQILGQKVEFLVSFYNNEISEKSEIFDDQFSVERPDGSNFTLKIRSTKLEDSAMYFCASSPPGQPSYEQYFGPGTRLTVT.

The V gene is TRBV2, the J gene TRBJ2-7; perhaps TRBD2 as D (6 bases). This CDR3 comprises 15 residues. Trimming took 6 bases from V and 2 from J, leaving 17 bases between them. CDR1 SNHLY and CDR2 FYNNEI come from the germline V gene. The CDR3 loop is CASSGGWVRTYEQYF. The DNA of the CDR3 is TGTGCCAGCAGCGGAGGGTGGGTCCGAACCTACGAGCAGTACTTC.

To note about this clone: Sequence at one end of the junction differs from germline and may be a read error. The rearrangement uses TRBV28 and TRBJ2-3; D remains ambiguous. The CDR3 has 18 residues. Germline V gene data show CDR1 as MDHEN and CDR2 as SYDVKM. CDR3 nucleotides: TGTGCCAGCAGGTTTCGAATCCCCCGGCGAGCGAGCATAGATACGCAGTATTTT. It specifies CASRFRIPRRASIDTQYF. Complete variable domain (other parts from reference TRBV28 and TRBJ2-3): DVKVTQSSRYLVKRTGEKVFLECVQDMDHENMFWYRQDPGLGLRLIYFSYDVKMKEKGDIPEGYSVSREKKERFSLILESASTNQTSMYLCASRFRIPRRASIDTQYFGPGTRLTVL.

The genes are TRBV28 and TRBJ1-2; perhaps TRBD1 as D (5 bases). The CDR3 has 12 residues. Per germline, CDR1 MDHEN and CDR2 SYDVKM. Trimming removed 7 bases at V and 4 bases at J, with 10 bases between. CDR3 loop: CASTGGLYGYTF. CDR3 DNA: TGTGCCAGCACCGGGGGACTCTATGGCTACACCTTC.

The chain uses TRBV25-1 and TRBJ2-7; 9 nucleotides match TRBD1. In germline, CDR1 is MGHDK, CDR2 SYGVNS. The V gene end was trimmed by 2 bases and the J gene end by 5 bases; junction bases not matched to a gene: 4. There are 14 residues in the CDR3. CDR3 sequence (DNA): TGTGCCAGCAGTGAAGGGACAGGGTGGAACGAGCAGTACTTC. It yields the protein CASSEGTGWNEQYF.

This clone was seen a handful of times. The chain couples TRBV2 to TRBJ2-1; 7 bases match TRBD2. V was clipped by 3 bases and J by 10 bases; unmatched bases: 3. This CDR3 is 12 amino acids long. Germline assignment: CDR1 SNHLY and CDR2 FYNNEI. The CDR3 DNA reads TGTGCCAGCAGTGACCCGACTAGCGAGCAGTTCTTC. Translating gives CASSDPTSEQFF. Drawing the rest from reference TRBV2 and TRBJ2-1, the complete variable domain is EPEVTQTPSHQVTQMGQEVILRCVPISNHLYFYWYRQILGQKVEFLVSFYNNEISEKSEIFDDQFSVERPDGSNFTLKIRSTKLEDSAMYFCASSDPTSEQFFGPGTRLTVL.

This rearrangement joins TRBV6-1 to TRBJ1-5; possibly TRBD1 for D (5 bases). The CDR3 extends over 15 amino acids. The V gene lost 3 bases and the J gene lost 2 bases, with 11 bases spanning the gap. Looked up from germline, CDR1 is MNHNS and CDR2 is SASEGT. CDR3 DNA: TGTGCCAGCAGTGAGGGACTTGGAGGCAATCAGCCCCAGCATTTT. As protein: CASSEGLGGNQPQHF.

This clone was observed a single time. This chain uses TRBV6-1 with TRBJ2-2, with D perhaps assigned TRBD1 or TRBD2 (5 bases each). Germline V gene data show CDR1 as MNHNS and CDR2 as SASEGT. V was cut by 6 bases and J by 9 bases, with 20 bases left in between. CDR3 length equals 15 residues. DNA of the CDR3: TGTGCCAGCAGACCCAGGACACTAGAGGAGAGGGAGCTGTTTTTT. This sequence encodes CASRPRTLEERELFF.

This clone is a singleton in its sample. V usage is TRBV19 and J usage is TRBJ1-5; TRBD1 agrees at 9 bases. The germline gives CDR1 LNHDA, CDR2 SQIVND (reference sequence). J gave up 4 bases and V 6 bases, and 10 bases lay outside the gene matches. The CDR3 extends over 16 amino acids. CDR3 DNA: TGTGCCAGTAGGGGGAAAGGGACAGGGCCTAATCAGCCCCAGCATTTT. This sequence encodes CASRGKGTGPNQPQHF.

This clone was observed a few times. The J gene is TRBJ2-7, the V gene TRBV28, with TRBD2 as a possible D gene (6 bases). The CDR3 spans 13 residues. Trimming stripped 4 bases from V and 6 bases from J, with 13 bases between. The germline V gene has CDR1 MDHEN and CDR2 SYDVKM. This CDR3 reads CASSSPGVAEQYF. The DNA for the CDR3 is TGTGCCAGCAGTTCTCCGGGGGTGGCCGAGCAGTACTTC.

The rearrangement uses TRBV5-1 and TRBJ2-3; D unresolved. V gave up 3 bases and J gave up 4 bases, with 12 bases separating them. Germline-derived CDR1 and CDR2 are SGHRS and YFSETQ. The CDR3 length is 14 residues. The CDR3 DNA is TGCGCCAGCAGCTCTTGGAGAACGGCAGATACGCAGTATTTT. Its protein product is CASSSWRTADTQYF.

This clone was found once. The rearrangement uses TRBV10-3 and TRBJ2-3; D gene unclear. The CDR3 totals 17 residues. The germline gives CDR1 ENHRY, CDR2 SYGVKD. Trimming removed 0 bases from V and 4 bases from J, with 17 bases in between. As DNA, the CDR3 is TGTGCCATCAGTGAGTCGTCGGGCAACCTGTGGGCAGATACGCAGTATTTT. Translating gives CAISESSGNLWADTQYF.

This clone was seen repeatedly, ten times or more. The rearrangement uses TRBV15 and TRBJ2-7; tentatively, D is TRBD1 (6 bases). Trimming cost V 0 bases and J 1 base, with 13 bases left between them. Germline V CDR1 and CDR2: LNHNV, YYDKDF (reference sequence). The CDR3 contains 16 residues. The CDR3 sequence is CATSREGTRASYEQYF. The DNA for the CDR3 is TGTGCCACCAGCAGAGAGGGGACAAGGGCTTCCTACGAGCAGTACTTC.

The chain is built from TRBV30 and TRBJ1-5, with D possibly being TRBD1 (5 bases). This CDR3 region has 15 residues. Germline-derived CDR1 and CDR2 are GTSNPN and SVGIG (reference sequence). V was shortened by 5 bases and J by 5 bases, with 19 bases between the two germline ends. CDR3 in DNA: TGTGCCTGGTCCCCTGGGGCAGCCTATTATCAGCCCCAGCATTTT. Protein product: CAWSPGAAYYQPQHF.

This clone was observed once. The chain combines TRBV19 with TRBJ2-3; 13 bases fit TRBD2. This CDR3 is built from 16 residues. Trimming at V came to 7 bases and at J to 5 bases, leaving 9 bases not matched to a gene. Germline-derived CDR1 and CDR2 are LNHDA and SQIVND (reference sequence). CDR3 in amino acids: CASNRQGLAGLDTQYF. Written as DNA, the CDR3 is TGTGCCAGTAATCGACAGGGACTAGCGGGATTAGATACGCAGTATTTT.

The chain uses TRBV7-6 and TRBJ1-3; 7 nucleotides align to TRBD1. The CDR3 has 17 amino acids. Germline assignment: CDR1 SGHVS and CDR2 FNYEAQ. J gave up 0 bases and V 0 bases, and 5 bases lay outside the gene matches. In DNA, the CDR3 is TGTGCCAGCAGCTTAGCCGGGACAGACAGCTCTGGAAACACCATATATTTT. Its translation: CASSLAGTDSSGNTIYF.

This clone was found a few times. The identical CDR3 is also encoded by other nucleotide sequences in the sample. The CDR3 bases are TGTGCCAGCAAGCTAGCGGGTGAGACCCAGTACTTC. This codes for CASKLAGETQYF. The rearrangement uses TRBV2 and TRBJ2-5; TRBD2 aligns across 8 bases. The V segment lost 7 bases and the J segment 5 bases; nucleotides outside the gene matches: 3. Germline CDR1 and CDR2: SNHLY and FYNNEI. CDR3 length equals 12 residues.

Turning to this clone: A much larger clonotype is one base distant, so this may be a read error. J is TRBJ2-5 and V is TRBV2, with TRBD2 as a possible D gene (5 bases). Per the germline V gene, CDR1 is SNHLY and CDR2 is FYNNEI. This CDR3 contains 12 residues. Deletions cut 4 bases from V and 5 bases from J, with 8 bases between. CDR3 amino acids: CASSGRRETQYF. The CDR3 DNA follows: TGTGCCAGCAGTGGGAGGCGGGAGACCCAGTACTTC.

This clone has only a few counts. The chain uses TRBV10-3 and TRBJ2-1; the D gene is possibly TRBD2 (6 bases). The germline gives CDR1 ENHRY, CDR2 SYGVKD. There are 17 residues in the CDR3. Deletions cut 2 bases from V and 7 bases from J, with 21 bases between. CDR3 in DNA: TGTGCCATCAGTGAGACTCGAGTAACAGTCGGGGGAAATGAGCAGTTCTTC. This gives the protein CAISETRVTVGGNEQFF.

The rearrangement uses TRBV7-6 and TRBJ2-5, with 7 positions matching TRBD2. Germline V gene sequence: CDR1 SGHVS, CDR2 FNYEAQ. The J segment lost 5 bases and the V segment lost 5 bases, leaving 14 bases of the junction unmatched. The CDR3 has 16 amino acids. CDR3 protein: CASSGSGTTKGETQYF. Written as DNA, the CDR3 is TGTGCCAGCAGCGGATCCGGGACTACCAAAGGGGAGACCCAGTACTTC.

This clone was recorded a few times. This chain links TRBV6-5 with TRBJ2-3; 10 bases align to TRBD2. The CDR3 sequence is 15 residues long. Germline loops: CDR1 MNHEY, CDR2 SVGAGI. Trimming cost V 6 bases and J 5 bases; bases outside gene matches: 8. The CDR3 bases are TGTGCCAGCAGGATACTAGCGGGACGGGGAGATACGCAGTATTTT. It codes for CASRILAGRGDTQYF.

This clone occurred a few times. V gene TRBV7-2 combines with J gene TRBJ2-7; TRBD1 aligns across 7 bases. The CDR3 loop spans 16 amino acids. The J segment lost 3 bases and the V segment lost 4 bases, leaving 12 bases of the junction unmatched. Germline loops: CDR1 SGHTA, CDR2 FQGNSA. CDR3 bases: TGTGCCAGCAGCTCCCAAACCGGGACAGCCATCTACGAGCAGTACTTC. This encodes CASSSQTGTAIYEQYF. The whole variable domain, remainder taken from reference TRBV7-2 and TRBJ2-7, is GAGVSQSPSNKVTEKGKDVELRCDPISGHTALYWYRQSLGQGLEFLIYFQGNSAPDKSGLPSDRFSAERTGGSVSTLTIQRTQQEDSAVYLCASSSQTGTAIYEQYFGPGTRLTVT.

The rearrangement links TRBV2 to TRBJ2-1; D is unclear. This CDR3 region has 15 residues. The V end was cut by 6 bases, the J end by 8 bases, with 20 bases between. Germline loops: CDR1 SNHLY, CDR2 FYNNEI. This CDR3 reads CASSPRQSRPHEQFF. DNA for the CDR3: TGTGCCAGCAGCCCTCGCCAATCTCGGCCCCATGAGCAGTTCTTC.

There are a few counts of this clone. Compared with germline, one end of the junction differs, possibly owing to a read error. The J gene is TRBJ2-1, the V gene TRBV28; perhaps TRBD2 as D (6 bases). Germline V gene sequence: CDR1 MDHEN, CDR2 SYDVKM. The CDR3 is 15 amino acids. This CDR3 reads CASSLSAGSFNEQFF. In DNA, the CDR3 is TGTGCCAGCAGTTTATCGGCGGGATCCTTCAATGAGCAGTTCTTC.